These 10 T cell receptor beta chains were all obtained from the same sample, sequenced in a study of tumor and adjacent non-tumor tissue in lung cancer. Three rounds of nested PCR, following a modified ARM-PCR protocol, produced the TCRbeta library. Each CDR3 protein gets one entry after TCRdb re-called the multiplex PCR reads with MiXCR. This table holds fewer than 80,000 distinct CDR3 sequences, less than 75% found once. No cell sorting was done before RNA was extracted from the tissue. The source material was lung tumor tissue. The receptors originated from a woman in her seventies with non-small cell lung cancer.

On this clonotype itself: A read error is possible here, since a much larger clone lies one base away. The gene calls are TRBV5-4 and TRBJ1-1, with D uncertain. Germline V gives CDR1 SGHNT, CDR2 YYREEE (reference sequence). The germline V and J ends were trimmed by 7 bases and 4 bases, with 14 bases remaining between them. The CDR3 runs 13 residues. CDR3: CASGREPATEAFF. CDR3 bases: TGTGCCAGCGGCCGGGAACCAGCCACTGAAGCTTTCTTT.

V is TRBV29-1 and J is TRBJ1-1; no reliable D call. Germline V CDR1 and CDR2: SQVTM, ANQGSEA. Trimming cost V 6 bases and J 4 bases, with 15 bases left between them. The length of the CDR3 is 13 residues. The CDR3 reads CSVAWGKCTEAFF. CDR3 nucleotide sequence: TGCAGCGTGGCGTGGGGAAAATGCACTGAAGCTTTCTTT.

This clonotype was counted a single time. The junction differs from germline at one of its ends, possibly a read error. This chain links TRBV29-1 with TRBJ2-5; D not resolved. The CDR3 is 14 residues long. The germline V gene has CDR1 SQVTM and CDR2 ANQGSEA. CDR3 loop: CSVEDLTHQGTQYF. Written as DNA, the CDR3 is TGCAGCGTTGAAGACCTGACCCACCAAGGGACCCAGTACTTC.

Sample share makes this clonotype medium-sized (0.01 to 0.1%). In DNA, the CDR3 is TGCAGCGTTGGGAGTAGCGGGAGCAGGGAAAACATTCAGTACTTC. It specifies CSVGSSGSRENIQYF. V usage is TRBV29-1 and J usage is TRBJ2-4; TRBD2 agrees at 9 bases. This CDR3 spans 15 amino acids. V lost 4 bases to trimming and J lost 5 bases; unmatched junction nucleotides: 9. Germline CDR1 and CDR2: SQVTM and ANQGSEA. Based on the CDR3 plus reference TRBV29-1 and TRBJ2-4, the full variable domain is SAVISQKPSRDICQRGTSLTIQCQVDSQVTMMFWYRQQPGQSLTLIATANQGSEATYESGFVIDKFPISRPNLTFSTLTVSNMSPEDSSIYLCSVGSSGSRENIQYFGAGTRLSVL.

J is TRBJ2-1 and V is TRBV5-1; D not resolved. The CDR3 is 14 residues long. V was shortened by 4 bases and J by 1 base, with 9 bases between the two germline ends. Per the germline V gene, CDR1 is SGHRS and CDR2 is YFSETQ. CDR3 protein: CASSPYNSYNEQFF. The CDR3 region has the DNA TGCGCCAGCAGCCCATACAATTCCTACAATGAGCAGTTCTTC.

In this sample, this clonotype turned up once. CDR3 nucleotide sequence: TGCGCCAGCAGCCCGGAGCGTGGGGTAGATACGCAGTATTTT. Its protein is CASSPERGVDTQYF. The chain is built from TRBV4-1 and TRBJ2-3; D ambiguous. The CDR3 extends over 14 amino acids. Trimming shortened V by 4 bases and J by 5 bases, and 13 bases separated the two germline ends. Germline V gene sequence: CDR1 MGHRA, CDR2 YSYEKL.

This chain connects TRBV6-5 to TRBJ1-5; D remains unclear. This CDR3 is built from 13 residues. CDR1 and CDR2 (germline): MNHEY, SVGAGI. V was trimmed by 0 bases and J by 15 bases, leaving 15 bases between them. The CDR3 spells CASSYSVNQPWHF. Here the CDR3 DNA reads TGTGCCAGCAGTTACTCAGTAAATCAGCCCTGGCATTTT.

The J gene is TRBJ2-5, the V gene TRBV5-1; 9 nucleotides line up with TRBD2. V was pared by 4 bases and J by 4 bases, with 8 bases of the junction left unmatched. The CDR3 sequence is 15 residues long. Germline V gene sequence: CDR1 SGHRS, CDR2 YFSETQ. The CDR3: CASSPGLAGRETQYF. The CDR3 nucleotides are TGCGCCAGCAGCCCGGGCCTAGCGGGAAGAGAGACCCAGTACTTC. Based on the CDR3 plus reference TRBV5-1 and TRBJ2-5, the full variable domain is KAGVTQTPRYLIKTRGQQVTLSCSPISGHRSVSWYQQTPGQGLQFLFEYFSETQRNKGNFPGRFSGRQFSNSRSEMNVSTLELGDSALYLCASSPGLAGRETQYFGPGTRLLVL.

Concerning this clonotype: This CDR3 is missing its conserved last phenylalanine or tryptophan, likely due to a read error. This rearrangement joins TRBV6-2 or TRBV6-3 to TRBJ2-7; 9 nucleotides line up with TRBD2. The V gene's germline CDR1 is MNHEY and CDR2 SVGEGT. The CDR3 has 18 residues. Trimming cost V 6 bases and J 0 bases; bases outside gene matches: 15. As DNA, the CDR3 is TGTGCCAGCAGCCAGCCCAAGTGGCTAGCGGGAACCTCCTACGAGCAGTACTTA. Amino acids: CASSQPKWLAGTSYEQYL.

This sequence joins TRBV10-3 and TRBJ1-1, with a tentative D call TRBD1 (6 bases). Germline CDR1 ENHRY, CDR2 SYGVKD. The CDR3 sequence is 14 residues long. The V end lost 6 bases, the J end lost 14 bases, and 25 bases lay between the germline ends. The CDR3 sequence is CAISPNGGDTEVFF. Written as DNA, the CDR3 is TGTGCCATCAGCCCGAACGGGGGGGACACTGAAGTCTTCTTT.